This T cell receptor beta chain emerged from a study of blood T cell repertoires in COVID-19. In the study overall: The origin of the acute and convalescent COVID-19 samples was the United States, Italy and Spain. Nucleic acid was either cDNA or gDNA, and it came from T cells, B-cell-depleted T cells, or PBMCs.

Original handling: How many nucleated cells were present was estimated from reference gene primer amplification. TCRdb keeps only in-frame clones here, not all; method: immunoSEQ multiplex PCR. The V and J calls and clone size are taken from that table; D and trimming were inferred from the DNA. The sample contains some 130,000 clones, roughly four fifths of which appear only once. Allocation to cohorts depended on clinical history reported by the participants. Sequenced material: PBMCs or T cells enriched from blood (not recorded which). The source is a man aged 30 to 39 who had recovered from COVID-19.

CDR3 sequence (DNA): TGTGCCAGCAGTTACGCGTCTACCGAATACAATGAGCAGTTCTTC. It yields the protein CASSYASTEYNEQFF. V is TRBV6-5 and J is TRBJ2-1; D uncertain. This CDR3 contains 15 residues. V lost 2 bases and J 4 bases, leaving 12 bases between the germline ends. CDR1 and CDR2 (germline): MNHEY, SVGAGI.